Listed here is a single T cell receptor (beta chain). This clonotype was counted only a few times. Which antigen it targets is not known. No base qualities exist here, and no much larger clone lies one base off it. This record comes from a study of T cells after yellow fever vaccination (dated by TCRdb to between 2018 and 2021). Broadly, across the study: The SMART-Seq v4 Ultra Low Input RNA kit was used to prepare libraries from fractions with low cell numbers. Bulk TCR alpha and beta repertoires were sequenced longitudinally to track T-cell clones before and after primary and booster YFV17D yellow fever vaccination. Two healthy male donors made up the cohort, one aged 18 to 29 years and the other aged 30 to 40 years. Blood was collected at multiple timepoints before and after primary and secondary immunization, and bulk PBMC replicates and cell subsets were isolated. On the study overall, not on this receptor specifically: FACS-sorted repertoires could contain abundant contaminating clonotypes from the bulk population, so computational filtering was required. A small share of clonotypes was detected in both CD4 and CD8 compartments, with the overlap likely arising from convergent recombination. The study included only two donors, which limits how far the findings can be generalized. The secondary T-cell response was found to be weaker but faster than the primary response, with a peak reached on day 5 rather than on day 15. After the booster, most clones that had expanded after primary vaccination were detected again (approximately 96% of CD4 and about 88% of CD8), suggesting broad maintenance of memory.

V loses 11 bases at its end and J loses 3 bases; junction bases beyond the gene matches: 15. The CDR3 runs 16 residues from the cysteine to the phenylalanine. This entry keeps only the CDR3 DNA: 48 bases, framed from base 1. The germline V gene sets CDR1 to ENHRY and CDR2 to SYGVKD. Taken with the paper, the label for treatment or condition translates to: live attenuated yellow fever vaccine strain. A standard Ficoll-Paque protocol was used to isolate PBMCs from peripheral blood. Dynabeads CD4 and CD8 positive selection kits were used to isolate the CD4 and CD8 T-cell fractions. TriZol was used to extract RNA from bulk PBMCs, from CD4 and CD8 fractions, and from dextramer-positive and dextramer-negative fractions. Sequenced on an Illumina NovaSeq 6000. TCR cDNA was synthesized by 5'RACE template switching, which introduced a universal primer site and unique molecular identifiers. Priming of cDNA synthesis was performed from both the TCR alpha and TCR beta constant segments. Library amplification involved two PCR steps, and the second step added sample barcodes and sequencing adapters. Sequencing of libraries was performed on Illumina HiSeq 2500 (2x100 bp) or NovaSeq (2x150 bp). For the original study's pipeline: MIGEC handled demultiplexing of reads and collapsing into UMI consensus sequences, while MiXCR performed V(D)J alignment. Vaccine-responding clonotypes were defined with edgeR using replicate PBMC samples, requiring FDR below 0.01 and a log2 fold change above 5 up to day 15. Each bulk clonotype was labeled CD4 or CD8 based on which sequenced repertoire, CD4 or CD8, contained the clonotype at higher abundance. The raw public reads went through TCRdb reprocessing: fastp at Q25, MiXCR clone calling, in-frame beta chains kept. Rows matching on CDR3 protein sequence are summarized as one entry with the most common DNA and genes. The V and J calls were not made by the authors but by TCRdb's processing. This sample holds some 200,000 distinct CDR3 sequences; 3% to 4% were observed only once. The top ten clonotypes cover approximately 3.5% of the sample.

The rearranged segments are TRBV10-3 and TRBJ2-7; a stretch of 11 junction bases matches TRBD2. The specimen comprised CD4+ T cells sorted from PBMCs, sampled 10 days after the yellow fever booster vaccination. This clonotype was sampled from a man aged 18-30 years who received the YFV17D yellow fever vaccine. The CDR3 corresponds to CAARGLAGGLFYEQYF. The nucleotide sequence reads TGTGCCGCCCGTGGCCTAGCGGGGGGTCTTTTCTACGAGCAGTACTTC.